The clone carrying this TCR beta chain showed up just once. This record comes from a study of T cell changes during pregnancy in multiple sclerosis. The table came from immunoSEQ multiplex PCR; TCRdb's copy has only in-frame clones and leaves some out. The sample yields approximately 92,000 clones, approximately 93% seen once. This clonotype was obtained from a female donor with multiple sclerosis, enrolled in a pregnancy study. This specimen was peripheral blood, taken after pregnancy.

The CDR3 nucleotides read TGCGCCAGCAGCCCCGGGACTAGCGGGAGGCCGAACACCGGGGAGCTGTTTTTT. Translated: CASSPGTSGRPNTGELFF. The chain recombines TRBV5-1 with TRBJ2-2, with 15 bases that match TRBD2. CDR3 length equals 18 residues. Per germline, CDR1 SGHRS and CDR2 YFSETQ. The ends lost 4 bases at V and 0 bases at J; junction bases unmatched: 4.